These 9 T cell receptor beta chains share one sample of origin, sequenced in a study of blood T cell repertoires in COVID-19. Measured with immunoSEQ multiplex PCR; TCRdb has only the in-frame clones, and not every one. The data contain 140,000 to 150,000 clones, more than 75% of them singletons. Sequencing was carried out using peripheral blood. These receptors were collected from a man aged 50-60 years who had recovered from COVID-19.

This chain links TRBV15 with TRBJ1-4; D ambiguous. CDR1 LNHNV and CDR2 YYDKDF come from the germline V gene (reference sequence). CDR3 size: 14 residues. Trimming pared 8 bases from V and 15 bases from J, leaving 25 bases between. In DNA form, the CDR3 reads TGTGCCACCCAAGGTCAACGGGAATGGCCTCTAATGTTTTTT. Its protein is CATQGQREWPLMFF.

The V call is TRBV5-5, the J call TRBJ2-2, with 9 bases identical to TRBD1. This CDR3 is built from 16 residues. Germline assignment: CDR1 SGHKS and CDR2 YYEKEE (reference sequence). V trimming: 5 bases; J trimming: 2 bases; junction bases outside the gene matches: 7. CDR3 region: CASSRGDRVNTGELFF. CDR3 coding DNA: TGTGCCAGCAGTCGGGGGGACAGGGTAAACACCGGGGAGCTGTTTTTT. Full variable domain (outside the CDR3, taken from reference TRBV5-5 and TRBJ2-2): DAGVTQSPTHLIKTRGQQVTLRCSPISGHKSVSWYQQVLGQGPQFIFQYYEKEERGRGNFPDRFSARQFPNYSSELNVNALLLGDSALYLCASSRGDRVNTGELFFGEGSRLTVL.

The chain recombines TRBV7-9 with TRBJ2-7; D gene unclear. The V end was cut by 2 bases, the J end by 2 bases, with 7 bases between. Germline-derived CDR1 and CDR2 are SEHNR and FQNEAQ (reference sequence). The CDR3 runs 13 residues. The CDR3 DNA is TGTGCCAGCAGCTTACCAGGCACCTACGAGCAGTACTTC. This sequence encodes CASSLPGTYEQYF.

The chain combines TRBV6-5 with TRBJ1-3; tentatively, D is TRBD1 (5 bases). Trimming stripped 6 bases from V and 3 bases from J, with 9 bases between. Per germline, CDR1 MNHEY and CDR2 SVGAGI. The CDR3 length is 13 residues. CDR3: CASRSGFGNTIYF. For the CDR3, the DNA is TGTGCCAGCAGATCAGGGTTTGGAAACACCATATATTTT.

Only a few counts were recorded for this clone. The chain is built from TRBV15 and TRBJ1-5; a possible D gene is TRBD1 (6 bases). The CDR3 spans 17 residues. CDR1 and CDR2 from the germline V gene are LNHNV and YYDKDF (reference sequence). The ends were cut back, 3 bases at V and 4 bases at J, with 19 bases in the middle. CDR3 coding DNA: TGTGCCACCAGCAGGGGCATTTCGGGGGGCCGGAATCAGCCCCAGCATTTT. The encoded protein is CATSRGISGGRNQPQHF.

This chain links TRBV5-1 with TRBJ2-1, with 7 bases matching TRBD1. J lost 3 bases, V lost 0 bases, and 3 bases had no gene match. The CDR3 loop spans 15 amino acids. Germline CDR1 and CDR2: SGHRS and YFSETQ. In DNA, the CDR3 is TGCGCCAGCAGCTTGGGACAGGGAGACTACAATGAGCAGTTCTTC. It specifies CASSLGQGDYNEQFF.

CDR3 in amino acids: CASSLGREGAEAFF. Here the CDR3 DNA reads TGTGCCAGCAGCTTAGGCAGGGAGGGCGCTGAAGCTTTCTTT. The V and J genes are TRBV7-8 and TRBJ1-1, with D perhaps matching TRBD1 (5 bases). The V gene lost 1 base and the J gene lost 6 bases, with 12 bases spanning the gap. Germline CDR1 reads SGHVS; CDR2 reads FQNEAQ. The CDR3 has 14 amino acids.

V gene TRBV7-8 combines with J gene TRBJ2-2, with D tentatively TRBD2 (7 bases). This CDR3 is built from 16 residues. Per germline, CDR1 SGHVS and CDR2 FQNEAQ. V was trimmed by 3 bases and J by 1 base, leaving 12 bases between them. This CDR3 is CASSLGGLGNTGELFF. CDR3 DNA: TGTGCCAGCAGCTTGGGGGGGCTCGGGAACACCGGGGAGCTGTTTTTT.

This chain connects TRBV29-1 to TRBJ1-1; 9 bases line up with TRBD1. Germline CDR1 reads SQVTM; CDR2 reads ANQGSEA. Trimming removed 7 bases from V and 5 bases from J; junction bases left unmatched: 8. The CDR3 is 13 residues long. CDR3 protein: CSGLQGAGTEAFF. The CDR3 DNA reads TGCAGCGGCCTACAGGGGGCTGGTACTGAAGCTTTCTTT.